This entry lists 10 T cell receptor beta chains sequenced from one sample in a study of blood T cell repertoires in COVID-19. The repertoire was sequenced with immunoSEQ multiplex PCR; TCRdb's copy has only in-frame clones and lacks some. The sample includes about 150,000 clones, around three quarters of them seen just once. Specimen: peripheral blood. The source is a man aged 45-65 years with active or convalescent COVID-19.

The gene calls are TRBV19 and TRBJ1-5; no firm D call. Germline loops: CDR1 LNHDA, CDR2 SQIVND (reference sequence). V lost 4 bases, J lost 3 bases, and 16 bases lay in between. The length of the CDR3 is 16 residues. The DNA for the CDR3 is TGTGCCAGTAGTACCAGGATGGAGGTCTCCAATCAGCCCCAGCATTTT. Protein sequence: CASSTRMEVSNQPQHF.

The genes are TRBV27 and TRBJ1-6, with D uncertain. Germline CDR1 MNHEY, CDR2 SMNVEV (reference sequence). The CDR3 contains 14 residues. The V end lost 5 bases, the J end lost 2 bases, and 7 bases lay between the germline ends. In nucleotides, the CDR3 is TGTGCCAGCAGTCCCAATCCCTATAATTCACCCCTCCACTTT. This codes for CASSPNPYNSPLHF.

As concerns this clone: In the same sample, other DNA sequences code for this CDR3. The CDR3 loop reads CASSFGQGETGELFF. The CDR3 region has the DNA TGCGCCAGCAGCTTCGGGCAGGGGGAAACCGGGGAGCTGTTTTTT. The chain couples TRBV5-1 to TRBJ2-2, with 7 bases matching TRBD1. The CDR3 spans 15 residues. The V gene's germline CDR1 is SGHRS and CDR2 YFSETQ. V was clipped by 2 bases and J by 5 bases; unmatched bases: 6.

The chain recombines TRBV7-9 with TRBJ2-5; D is uncertain. In germline, CDR1 is SEHNR, CDR2 FQNEAQ (reference sequence). V lost 2 bases to trimming and J lost 5 bases, with 15 bases between them. This CDR3 region has 15 residues. The DNA of the CDR3 is TGTGCCAGCAGCTTATTAAGTTCCCCGAGCGAGACCCAGTACTTC. The encoded protein is CASSLLSSPSETQYF.

The gene calls are TRBV15 and TRBJ1-4, with D possibly TRBD1 on 5 matching bases. The CDR3 is 14 amino acids. V was trimmed by 1 base and J by 15 bases, leaving 18 bases between them. The germline V gene has CDR1 LNHNV and CDR2 YYDKDF (reference sequence). The CDR3 nucleotides are TGTGCCACCAGCAGAGGGGGCTCTTCTCCGAAGGTGTTTTTT. It is translated as CATSRGGSSPKVFF.

In nucleotides, the CDR3 is TGTGCCAGTAGTCCCCGGGACAGGGCCCCCAAAAACATTCAGTACTTC. Residues: CASSPRDRAPKNIQYF. This chain connects TRBV19 to TRBJ2-4, with 9 bases aligning to TRBD1. Germline V gives CDR1 LNHDA, CDR2 SQIVND (reference sequence). Losses at the gene ends were 5 bases for V and 2 bases for J; bases not matched to a gene: 7. The CDR3 has 16 amino acids.

The V gene is TRBV18, the J gene TRBJ1-2; 8 positions match TRBD1. The V gene's germline CDR1 is KGHSH and CDR2 LQKENI. V lost 3 bases, J lost 3 bases, and 0 bases stayed unmatched. The CDR3 loop spans 13 amino acids. The CDR3 reads CASSPDRDYGYTF. The CDR3 DNA is TGTGCCAGCTCACCGGACAGGGACTATGGCTACACCTTC.

The chain has TRBV6-5 and TRBJ1-1; D gene unclear. The CDR3 contains 14 residues. Germline assignment: CDR1 MNHEY and CDR2 SVGAGI. V was clipped by 8 bases and J by 1 base, with 14 bases between them. CDR3 protein: CASAISAPNTEAFF. The CDR3 region has the DNA TGTGCCAGCGCGATTAGTGCCCCGAACACTGAAGCTTTCTTT.

The chain carries TRBV7-3 and TRBJ2-3; TRBD1 might be the D (6 bases). The CDR3 runs 13 residues. CDR1 SGHTA and CDR2 FQGTGA come from the germline V gene. Between the trimmed V and J ends, which lost 3 bases and 5 bases, there was a span of 9 bases. The CDR3 nucleotides read TGTGCCAGCAGCTTCAGGGGTTTAGATACGCAGTATTTT. This codes for CASSFRGLDTQYF. The full variable domain, with the rest looked up from reference TRBV7-3 and TRBJ2-3, is GAGVSQTPSNKVTEKGKYVELRCDPISGHTALYWYRQSLGQGPEFLIYFQGTGAADDSGLPNDRFFAVRPEGSVSTLKIQRTERGDSAVYLCASSFRGLDTQYFGPGTRLTVL.

CDR3 nucleotides: TGCAGCGTTAGGACAGGGGACCGATATAATTCACCCCTCCACTTT. Translated: CSVRTGDRYNSPLHF. This chain uses TRBV29-1 with TRBJ1-6; 9 nucleotides line up with TRBD1. V lost 5 bases and J lost 4; bases outside the gene matches: 6. The germline CDR1 and CDR2 sequences are SQVTM and ANQGSEA. The CDR3 spans 15 residues.